This T cell receptor beta chain was recorded in a study of OX40 agonist ivuxolimab in advanced cancers. Notes on the study in general: Fewer expanded clones were found on average in CD4+ than in CD8+ T cells. Clonal expansion from baseline to week 6 occurred in both CD4+ and CD8+ T cells.

Profiled with immunoSEQ multiplex PCR; TCRdb holds only in-frame clones, not every one. The table records around 64,000 clones, approximately 88% of them present only once. Concerning this clone itself: The antigen remains unidentified.

The V and J ends lost 1 base and 2 bases respectively, with 9 bases between them. Per germline, CDR1 SGHRS and CDR2 YFSETQ. The CDR3 runs 14 residues. The receptor comes from an adult with an advanced solid tumor such as melanoma, head and neck, liver or kidney cancer. V usage is TRBV5-1 and J usage is TRBJ1-1; perhaps TRBD1 as D (5 bases). Sequenced here: CD4+ or CD8+ T cells sorted from blood, sampled in a trial of the OX40 agonist ivuxolimab. The CDR3 nucleotides read TGCGCCAGCAGCTTGAGACAGCAAAACACTGAAGCTTTCTTT. Its translation: CASSLRQQNTEAFF.